Listed below are T cell receptor beta chains from one sample, sequenced in a study of cytomegalovirus exposure and HLA in healthy donors. Repertoires were generated with immunoSEQ multiplex PCR, while TCRdb's copy carries only in-frame clones and drops some. The sample holds 38,000 or so clones. What was sequenced was PBMCs. The source of these receptors is a man aged 40-55 years in good health and CMV-seropositive. Both conserved end residues are part of each CDR3. D genes are given only for firm matches.

V gene: TRBV13; D gene: .; J gene: TRBJ1-1; CDR3 protein: CASSLGRDMNTEAFF; CDR3 DNA: TGTGCCAGCAGCTTAGGCCGGGACATGAACACTGAAGCTTTCTTT
V gene: TRBV15; D gene: TRBD2; J gene: TRBJ2-2; CDR3 protein: CATRLAGTGELFF; CDR3 DNA: TGTGCCACCCGACTAGCGGGAACCGGGGAGCTGTTTTTT
V gene: TRBV29-1; D gene: .; J gene: TRBJ2-7; CDR3 protein: CSAQGSGYEQYF; CDR3 DNA: TGCAGCGCTCAGGGTAGCGGCTACGAGCAGTACTTC
V gene: TRBV9; D gene: TRBD1; J gene: TRBJ2-5; CDR3 protein: CASSQGRGPETQYF; CDR3 DNA: TGTGCCAGCAGCCAGGGAAGGGGGCCAGAGACCCAGTACTTC
V gene: TRBV13; D gene: TRBD1; J gene: TRBJ1-1; CDR3 protein: CASSFNPGGVNTEAFF; CDR3 DNA: TGTGCCAGCAGCTTCAACCCAGGGGGCGTGAACACTGAAGCTTTCTTT
V gene: TRBV7-8; D gene: .; J gene: TRBJ2-1; CDR3 protein: CASSAWGGSEQFF; CDR3 DNA: TGTGCCAGCAGCGCCTGGGGAGGCAGTGAGCAGTTCTTC
V gene: TRBV7-9; D gene: .; J gene: TRBJ2-1; CDR3 protein: CASSLAQGLLFYNEQFF; CDR3 DNA: TGTGCCAGCAGCTTAGCGCAGGGACTGCTTTTCTACAATGAGCAGTTCTTC
V gene: TRBV2; D gene: .; J gene: TRBJ1-5; CDR3 protein: CAGGTGNQPQHF; CDR3 DNA: TGTGCTGGGGGGACGGGAAATCAGCCCCAGCATTTT
V gene: TRBV7-3; D gene: .; J gene: TRBJ2-7; CDR3 protein: CASSLTGANAYEQYF; CDR3 DNA: TGTGCCAGCAGCTTGACGGGAGCTAACGCCTACGAGCAGTACTTC
V gene: TRBV15; D gene: TRBD2; J gene: TRBJ2-1; CDR3 protein: CATSRDMASGRGFNEQFF; CDR3 DNA: TGTGCCACCAGCAGAGATATGGCTAGCGGGCGTGGGTTCAATGAGCAGTTCTTC
V gene: TRBV4-1; D gene: .; J gene: TRBJ2-2; CDR3 protein: CASSPTPPGTGELFF; CDR3 DNA: TGCGCCAGCAGCCCCACGCCCCCGGGCACCGGGGAGCTGTTTTTT
V gene: TRBV6-1; D gene: TRBD1; J gene: TRBJ1-4; CDR3 protein: CASSGQGVEKLFF; CDR3 DNA: TGTGCCAGCTCCGGACAGGGCGTTGAAAAACTGTTTTTT
V gene: TRBV19; D gene: .; J gene: TRBJ1-2; CDR3 protein: CASGRGGYTF; CDR3 DNA: TGTGCCAGTGGCAGGGGAGGCTACACCTTC
V gene: TRBV30; D gene: .; J gene: TRBJ1-3; CDR3 protein: CAWSVGGSGNTIYF; CDR3 DNA: TGTGCCTGGAGTGTGGGGGGGTCGGGAAACACCATATATTTT
V gene: TRBV6-6; D gene: .; J gene: TRBJ1-5; CDR3 protein: CASVREINQPQHF; CDR3 DNA: TGTGCCAGCGTACGGGAGATTAATCAGCCCCAGCATTTT
V gene: TRBV7-9; D gene: .; J gene: TRBJ2-7; CDR3 protein: CASSLLERGSYEQYF; CDR3 DNA: TGTGCCAGCAGCTTATTGGAACGGGGGTCCTACGAGCAGTACTTC
V gene: TRBV2; D gene: TRBD1; J gene: TRBJ1-3; CDR3 protein: CASSEVGQGHTIYF; CDR3 DNA: TGTGCCAGCAGTGAAGTTGGACAGGGACACACCATATATTTT
V gene: TRBV15; D gene: TRBD1; J gene: TRBJ2-6; CDR3 protein: CATSRGVLGRGRSGANVLTF; CDR3 DNA: TGTGCCACCAGCAGAGGGGTTTTGGGCAGGGGGCGGTCCGGGGCCAACGTCCTGACTTTC
V gene: TRBV2; D gene: TRBD1; J gene: TRBJ1-6; CDR3 protein: CASRGQGYNSPLHF; CDR3 DNA: TGTGCCAGCCGCGGACAGGGGTATAATTCACCCCTCCACTTT
V gene: TRBV30; D gene: .; J gene: TRBJ1-1; CDR3 protein: CAWSTTASRAFF; CDR3 DNA: TGTGCCTGGAGTACAACAGCTTCCCGAGCTTTCTTT
V gene: TRBV7-9; D gene: .; J gene: TRBJ1-5; CDR3 protein: CASSSNYVQHF; CDR3 DNA: TGTGCCAGCAGCTCTAACTACGTACAGCATTTT
V gene: TRBV19; D gene: .; J gene: TRBJ2-1; CDR3 protein: CASRGTPNEQFF; CDR3 DNA: TGTGCCAGTCGTGGGACACCCAATGAGCAGTTCTTC
V gene: TRBV5-1; D gene: .; J gene: TRBJ1-4; CDR3 protein: CASRSSLATNEKLFF; CDR3 DNA: TGCGCCAGCAGGTCCTCACTTGCAACTAATGAAAAACTGTTTTTT
V gene: TRBV10-2; D gene: TRBD2; J gene: TRBJ2-7; CDR3 protein: CASSEVAGGGEQYF; CDR3 DNA: TGCGCCAGCAGTGAAGTCGCGGGAGGGGGCGAGCAGTACTTC
V gene: TRBV4-3; D gene: .; J gene: TRBJ2-7; CDR3 protein: CASSSRVGSYEQYF; CDR3 DNA: TGCGCCAGCAGCTCCCGGGTCGGTTCCTACGAGCAGTACTTC
V gene: TRBV19; D gene: TRBD1; J gene: TRBJ2-3; CDR3 protein: CASQPTGMGTDTQYF; CDR3 DNA: TGTGCCAGTCAACCGACAGGGATGGGTACAGATACGCAGTATTTT
V gene: TRBV25-1; D gene: TRBD1; J gene: TRBJ2-3; CDR3 protein: CASSEWTGDTDTQYF; CDR3 DNA: TGTGCCAGCAGTGAATGGACAGGGGACACAGATACGCAGTATTTT
V gene: TRBV29-1; D gene: .; J gene: TRBJ2-7; CDR3 protein: CSVEDPARDEQYF; CDR3 DNA: TGCAGCGTTGAAGACCCAGCGAGGGACGAGCAGTACTTC
V gene: TRBV7-2; D gene: .; J gene: TRBJ2-1; CDR3 protein: CASSINPSYYNEQFF; CDR3 DNA: TGTGCCAGCAGCATAAACCCTAGCTACTACAATGAGCAGTTCTTC
V gene: TRBV6-6; D gene: TRBD2; J gene: TRBJ2-7; CDR3 protein: CASAGLADEQCF; CDR3 DNA: TGTGCCAGCGCCGGACTAGCGGACGAGCAGTGCTTC
V gene: TRBV7-9; D gene: .; J gene: TRBJ1-1; CDR3 protein: CASTGTDEAFF; CDR3 DNA: TGTGCCAGCACCGGGACTGATGAAGCTTTCTTT
V gene: TRBV30; D gene: TRBD1; J gene: TRBJ1-5; CDR3 protein: CAWSDRDRGHQPQHF; CDR3 DNA: TGTGCCTGGAGTGACCGGGACAGGGGCCATCAGCCCCAGCATTTT
V gene: TRBV5-6; D gene: .; J gene: TRBJ2-4; CDR3 protein: CASGGSTKNIQYF; CDR3 DNA: TGTGCCAGCGGGGGGTCTACCAAAAACATTCAGTACTTC
V gene: TRBV6-5; D gene: TRBD2; J gene: TRBJ2-3; CDR3 protein: CASSERGRSTDTQYF; CDR3 DNA: TGTGCCAGCAGCGAGCGGGGACGCAGCACAGATACGCAGTATTTT
V gene: TRBV5-4; D gene: .; J gene: TRBJ2-5; CDR3 protein: CASSSSERETQYF; CDR3 DNA: TGTGCCAGCAGCTCAAGCGAACGGGAGACCCAGTACTTC
V gene: TRBV5-6; D gene: .; J gene: TRBJ1-4; CDR3 protein: CASSLDGEKLFF; CDR3 DNA: TGTGCCAGCAGCTTGGACGGGGAAAAACTGTTTTTT
V gene: TRBV7-3; D gene: .; J gene: TRBJ1-1; CDR3 protein: CASSLNGNTEAFF; CDR3 DNA: TGTGCCAGCAGCTTAAACGGGAACACTGAAGCTTTCTTT